This entry lists 26 T cell receptor beta chains sequenced from one sample in a study of metastatic and nonmetastatic thyroid tumors. The entire patient cohort was treatment-naive prior to thyroid surgery. TCRdb re-analyzed the PCR reads using MiXCR. Here the sample spans about 17,000 clones, roughly a quarter being singletons. What was sequenced was tumor tissue. The receptors were sampled from a female donor with papillary thyroid cancer or a benign thyroid nodule (not recorded which). Some clones in this sample may be carry-over from other donors' samples.

As for this clone: The junction differs from germline at one of its ends, possibly a read error. The V and J genes are TRBV12-3 or TRBV12-4 and TRBJ1-1, with unresolved D. The CDR3 runs 13 residues. CDR3: CASIFSRNTESFF. As DNA, the CDR3 is TGTGCCAGCATTTTTTCCAGGAACACTGAATCTTTCTTT.

This clone showed up just a few times. A much larger clonotype is one base distant, so this may be a read error. The chain employs TRBV5-1 and TRBJ2-6, with a weak D call TRBD1 (5 bases). This CDR3 has 14 residues. Looked up from germline, CDR1 is SGHRS and CDR2 is YFSETQ. CDR3: CASSLYSGANVPTF. CDR3 in DNA: TGCGCCAGCAGCTTATACTCTGGGGCCAACGTCCCGACTTTC.

This clone was detected many times. This chain joins TRBV11-2 and TRBJ2-3; D remains unclear. Trimming took 5 bases from V and 1 from J, leaving 10 bases between them. CDR3 size: 14 residues. Germline values: CDR1 SGHAT, CDR2 FQNNGV. CDR3 amino acids: CASSIGYRTDTQYF. In DNA form, the CDR3 reads TGTGCCAGCAGCATTGGTTATCGCACAGATACGCAGTATTTT.

This clone appeared a few times. For the CDR3, the DNA is TGCAGCGTTGTCCAGGGGTTTGGCGAGCAGTACTTC. Translating it yields CSVVQGFGEQYF. The V and J genes are TRBV29-1 and TRBJ2-7; D possibly corresponds to TRBD1 (6 bases). This CDR3 has 12 amino acids. Germline CDR1 SQVTM, CDR2 ANQGSEA. V dropped 4 bases and J dropped 6 bases, with 13 bases sitting between them.

This chain joins TRBV6-5 and TRBJ2-2; 8 nucleotides align to TRBD2. The V and J ends lost 3 bases and 6 bases, in that order; junction bases with no gene match: 9. Looked up from germline, CDR1 is MNHEY and CDR2 is SVGAGI. The CDR3 has 16 amino acids. CDR3 DNA sequence: TGTGCCAGCAGTTATACTAGCGGTGTGGTACCCGGGGAGCTGTTTTTT. Its translation is CASSYTSGVVPGELFF.

This clone has only a few counts. V is TRBV2 and J is TRBJ2-1; 8 bases are a match to TRBD2. The CDR3 is made up of 15 amino acids. CDR1 SNHLY and CDR2 FYNNEI come from the germline V gene. The V gene end was trimmed by 2 bases and the J gene end by 8 bases; junction bases not matched to a gene: 8. CDR3 residues: CASSESGSSVDEQFF. CDR3 bases: TGTGCCAGCAGTGAAAGCGGGAGCTCGGTGGATGAGCAGTTCTTC.

J is TRBJ1-2 and V is TRBV30, with D maybe TRBD1 (6 bases). The V gene's germline CDR1 is GTSNPN and CDR2 SVGIG (reference sequence). V was cut by 3 bases and J by 4 bases, with 18 bases left in between. The CDR3 contains 15 residues. The CDR3 reads CAWSGGATGFYGYTF. The CDR3 region has the DNA TGTGCCTGGAGCGGAGGGGCAACAGGGTTCTATGGCTACACCTTC. Using reference TRBV30 and TRBJ1-2 for the parts outside the CDR3, the full variable domain is SQTIHQWPATLVQPVGSPLSLECTVEGTSNPNLYWYRQAAGRGLQLLFYSVGIGQISSEVPQNLSASRPQDRQFILSSKKLLLSDSGFYLCAWSGGATGFYGYTFGSGTRLTVV.

This sequence joins TRBV20-1 and TRBJ2-2; D might be TRBD1 (6 bases). Trimming stripped 4 bases from V and 5 bases from J, with 11 bases between. CDR1 DFQATT and CDR2 SNEGSKA come from the germline V gene (reference sequence). This CDR3 region has 13 residues. CDR3 residues: CSANYRATGELFF. Here the CDR3 DNA reads TGCAGTGCTAATTACAGGGCAACCGGGGAGCTGTTTTTT.

This clone is labeled as large. J is TRBJ2-7 and V is TRBV27; D perhaps matches TRBD1 (6 bases). The CDR3 runs 14 residues. CDR1 and CDR2 (germline): MNHEY, SMNVEV (reference sequence). V shed 5 bases and J shed 4 bases, with 15 bases lying between them. The CDR3 DNA follows: TGTGCCAGCAGTCAGCGACAGGCTAAGTACGAGCAGTACTTC. This gives the protein CASSQRQAKYEQYF.

The J gene is TRBJ1-6, the V gene TRBV6-2 or TRBV6-3; 8 positions match TRBD1. CDR3 length equals 14 residues. J lost 8 bases, V lost 4 bases, and 4 bases had no gene match. CDR1 is MNHEY and CDR2 is SVGEGT in the germline V gene. The chain's CDR3 is CASSFQGADSPLHF. The CDR3 DNA reads TGTGCCAGCAGTTTCCAGGGGGCGGATTCACCCCTCCACTTT.

DNA for the CDR3: TGTGCCAGCAGCCAAAACGAGGGTGAAAAACTGTTTTTT. It yields the protein CASSQNEGEKLFF. The chain couples TRBV3-1 to TRBJ1-4; D call uncertain. Trimming cost V 2 bases and J 7 bases, with 8 bases left between them. This CDR3 is built from 13 residues. CDR1 and CDR2 from the germline V gene are LGHDT and YNNKEL (reference sequence). The full variable domain, its missing parts supplied by reference TRBV3-1 and TRBJ1-4, is DTAVSQTPKYLVTQMGNDKSIKCEQNLGHDTMYWYKQDSKKFLKIMFSYNNKELIINETVPNRFSPKSPDKAHLNLHINSLELGDSAVYFCASSQNEGEKLFFGSGTQLSVL.

This clone has just a few counts. The chain employs TRBV11-2 and TRBJ1-3, with 7 bases aligning to TRBD1. Trimming took 0 bases from V and 4 from J; bases not matched to a gene: 6. The germline CDR1 and CDR2 sequences are SGHAT and FQNNGV. The CDR3 loop spans 16 amino acids. The CDR3 DNA sequence: TGTGCCAGCAGCTTAGACCCGACAGGGTTCGGAAACACCATATATTTT. It specifies CASSLDPTGFGNTIYF.

This clone has ten or more counts. In nucleotides, the CDR3 is TGTGCCAGCAGCTTAGCAGGGGGCAGTGAAAAACTGTTTTTT. Encoded protein: CASSLAGGSEKLFF. The rearrangement joins TRBV7-9 to TRBJ1-4, with 7 bases lining up with TRBD1. This CDR3 has 14 residues. Looked up from germline, CDR1 is SEHNR and CDR2 is FQNEAQ (reference sequence). Trimming took 0 bases from V and 7 from J; bases not matched to a gene: 2.

In this sample, this clone turned up a few times. The rearrangement uses TRBV28 and TRBJ1-4; D remains unclear. The V gene lost 3 bases and the J gene lost 6 bases, with 11 bases spanning the gap. From germline, CDR1 is MDHEN and CDR2 SYDVKM. The CDR3 contains 14 residues. CDR3 loop: CASSFGFPDEKLFF. The CDR3 DNA reads as TGTGCCAGCAGTTTCGGGTTTCCGGATGAAAAACTGTTTTTT.

Note on this clone: A much more abundant neighbour one base away suggests this may be a read error. The sample contains more than one DNA sequence encoding this CDR3. V and J are TRBV5-5 and TRBJ2-5; D gene unclear. Germline V gives CDR1 SGHKS, CDR2 YYEKEE (reference sequence). The V gene lost 4 bases and the J gene lost 5 bases, with 6 bases spanning the gap. The CDR3 extends over 11 amino acids. Written as DNA, the CDR3 is TGTGCCAGCAGCGCCGGTGAGACCCAGTACTTC. Translation: CASSAGETQYF. Filled out from reference TRBV5-5 and TRBJ2-5, the complete variable domain reads DAGVTQSPTHLIKTRGQQVTLRCSPISGHKSVSWYQQVLGQGPQFIFQYYEKEERGRGNFPDRFSARQFPNYSSELNVNALLLGDSALYLCASSAGETQYFGPGTRLLVL.

In its sample, this clone was seen many times. The chain carries TRBV7-2 and TRBJ1-5, with TRBD1 identical over 12 bases. The length of the CDR3 is 17 residues. Germline lookup yields CDR1 SGHTA and CDR2 FQGNSA. V lost 5 bases, J lost 6 bases, and 11 bases stayed unmatched. The CDR3, as DNA: TGTGCCAGCAGCGATACCGGGGGGACAGGGGGCTCTCAGCCCCAGCATTTT. Protein sequence: CASSDTGGTGGSQPQHF. Full variable domain (remainder filled in from reference TRBV7-2 and TRBJ1-5): GAGVSQSPSNKVTEKGKDVELRCDPISGHTALYWYRQSLGQGLEFLIYFQGNSAPDKSGLPSDRFSAERTGGSVSTLTIQRTQQEDSAVYLCASSDTGGTGGSQPQHFGDGTRLSIL.

The rearrangement joins TRBV3-1 to TRBJ1-1; D is ambiguous. The CDR3 loop spans 13 amino acids. The germline V gene encodes CDR1 LGHDT and CDR2 YNNKEL (reference sequence). V was pared by 4 bases and J by 10 bases, with 16 bases between. This CDR3 is CASSPVLSWRAFF. The CDR3 DNA reads as TGTGCCAGCAGCCCAGTTCTGAGCTGGCGAGCTTTCTTT.

A few counts support this clone. A junction boundary mismatches the germline segment, possibly from a read error. Additional DNA sequences in this sample encode the identical CDR3. The chain has TRBV6-1 and TRBJ1-4; 8 nucleotides agree with TRBD1. Germline-derived CDR1 and CDR2 are MNHNS and SASEGT. This CDR3 spans 14 amino acids. CDR3 sequence: CASSGRGLGEKLFF. The CDR3 DNA reads TGCGCCAGCAGTGGCAGGGGGCTAGGTGAAAAACTGTTTTTT.

This clone was counted only a few times. The V call is TRBV5-6, the J call TRBJ2-1; D remains unclear. The V end lost 3 bases, the J end lost 9 bases, and 7 bases lay between the germline ends. Per germline, CDR1 SGHDT and CDR2 YYEEEE. The CDR3 consists of 11 residues. This CDR3 is CASSYSVEQFF. For the CDR3, the DNA is TGTGCCAGCAGCTACAGCGTTGAGCAGTTCTTC.

This clone is judged medium-sized. The chain carries TRBV7-3 and TRBJ2-5; 8 positions agree with TRBD1. In germline, CDR1 is SGHTA, CDR2 FQGTGA. This CDR3 has 15 amino acids. J gave up 2 bases and V 1 base, and 3 bases lay outside the gene matches. The CDR3 sequence is CASSLRQGLQETQYF. The CDR3 region has the DNA TGTGCCAGCAGCTTAAGACAGGGGCTACAAGAGACCCAGTACTTC.

V usage is TRBV20-1 and J usage is TRBJ2-7; 12 bases align to TRBD2. The germline CDR1 and CDR2 sequences are DFQATT and SNEGSKA (reference sequence). Germline trimming cut 0 bases from V and 4 bases from J; bases unmatched to any gene: 10. CDR3 size: 17 residues. In nucleotides, the CDR3 is TGCAGTGCTAGAGATTGGGCTAGCGGGAGGGCAGGATACGAGCAGTACTTC. Its protein is CSARDWASGRAGYEQYF.

The table lists this clone with many counts. The chain combines TRBV20-1 with TRBJ1-1, with D uncertain. This CDR3 contains 14 residues. CDR1 DFQATT and CDR2 SNEGSKA come from the germline V gene (reference sequence). Trimming took off 6 bases at V and 1 base at J, with 15 bases between the two ends. The CDR3 bases are TGCAGTGCAAGCCCCGGGTGGGAGAACACTGAAGCTTTCTTT. Protein sequence: CSASPGWENTEAFF.

This clone has only a few counts. The chain combines TRBV6-2 or TRBV6-3 with TRBJ2-2; D call uncertain. The V gene's germline CDR1 is MNHEY and CDR2 SVGEGT. The CDR3 contains 15 residues. With 6 bases removed from V and 3 bases from J, the gap between germline ends came to 14 bases. CDR3 sequence: CASSRHVGHTGELFF. The CDR3 bases are TGTGCCAGCAGCCGGCACGTAGGGCACACCGGGGAGCTGTTTTTT.

V and J are TRBV20-1 and TRBJ2-3; 15 bases fit TRBD2. V lost 6 bases to trimming and J lost 2 bases; unmatched junction nucleotides: 6. From germline, CDR1 is DFQATT and CDR2 SNEGSKA (reference sequence). This CDR3 has 16 amino acids. This chain's CDR3 is CSADGTSGRLTDTQYF. CDR3 in DNA: TGCAGTGCCGACGGGACTAGCGGGAGGCTCACAGATACGCAGTATTTT.

This clone has a handful of counts. One junction end does not reproduce the germline sequence, and a read error may be involved. Additional DNA sequences in this sample encode the identical CDR3. The gene calls are TRBV6-1 and TRBJ1-1; D may be TRBD1 (5 bases). Germline values: CDR1 MNHNS, CDR2 SASEGT. The CDR3 covers 14 residues. In DNA form, the CDR3 reads TGTGCCAGCAGTGAAAGAGAGGGGAGCACTGAGGCTTTCTTT. As protein: CASSEREGSTEAFF.

This clone was detected ten times or more. The chain employs TRBV18 and TRBJ2-5; perhaps D is TRBD1 or TRBD2 (5 bases each). The V end lost 5 bases, the J end lost 5 bases, and 12 bases lay between the germline ends. Looked up from germline, CDR1 is KGHSH and CDR2 is LQKENI. The CDR3 loop spans 13 amino acids. In nucleotides, the CDR3 is TGTGCCAGCTCAAGAGGGACGGGGGAGACCCAGTACTTC. Translated, it gives CASSRGTGETQYF.